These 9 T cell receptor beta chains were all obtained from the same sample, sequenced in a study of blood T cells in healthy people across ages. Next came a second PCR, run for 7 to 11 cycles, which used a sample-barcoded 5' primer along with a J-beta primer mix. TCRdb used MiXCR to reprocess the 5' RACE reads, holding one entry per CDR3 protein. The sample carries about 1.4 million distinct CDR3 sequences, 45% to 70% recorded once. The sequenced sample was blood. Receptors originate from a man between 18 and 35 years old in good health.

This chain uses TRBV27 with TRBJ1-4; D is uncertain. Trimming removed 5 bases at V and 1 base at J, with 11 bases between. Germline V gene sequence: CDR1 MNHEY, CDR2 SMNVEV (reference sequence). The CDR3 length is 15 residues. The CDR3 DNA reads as TGTGCCAGCAGTCCGCTCCTGGGAACTAATGAAAAACTGTTTTTT. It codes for CASSPLLGTNEKLFF. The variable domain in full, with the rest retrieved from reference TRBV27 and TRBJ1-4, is EAQVTQNPRYLITVTGKKLTVTCSQNMNHEYMSWYRQDPGLGLRQIYYSMNVEVTDKGDVPEGYKVSRKEKRNFPLILESPSPNQTSLYFCASSPLLGTNEKLFFGSGTQLSVL.

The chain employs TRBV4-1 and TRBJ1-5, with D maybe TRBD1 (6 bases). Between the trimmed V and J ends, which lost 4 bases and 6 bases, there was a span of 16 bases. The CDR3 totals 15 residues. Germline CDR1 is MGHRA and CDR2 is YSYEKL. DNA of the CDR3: TGCGCCAGCAGCCCCGGGGCACAGGGAGGTCAGCCCCAGCATTTT. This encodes CASSPGAQGGQPQHF.

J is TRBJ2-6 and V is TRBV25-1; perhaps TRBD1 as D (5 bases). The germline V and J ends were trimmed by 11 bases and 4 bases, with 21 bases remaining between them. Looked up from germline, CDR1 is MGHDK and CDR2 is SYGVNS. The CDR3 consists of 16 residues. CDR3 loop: CASSKWGAEGANVLTF. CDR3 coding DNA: TGTGCCTCAAGTAAGTGGGGCGCGGAGGGGGCCAACGTCCTGACTTTC. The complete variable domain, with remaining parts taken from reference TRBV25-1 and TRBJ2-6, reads EADIYQTPRYLVIGTGKKITLECSQTMGHDKMYWYQQDPGMELHLIHYSYGVNSTEKGDLSSESTVSRIRTEHFPLTLESARPSHTSQYLCASSKWGAEGANVLTFGAGSRLTVL.

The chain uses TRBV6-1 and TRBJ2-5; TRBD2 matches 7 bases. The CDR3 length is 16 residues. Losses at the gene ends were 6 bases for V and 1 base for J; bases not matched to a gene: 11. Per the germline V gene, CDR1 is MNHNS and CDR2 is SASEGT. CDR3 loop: CASSAVRGDGQETQYF. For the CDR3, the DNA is TGTGCCAGCAGCGCGGTCCGGGGGGACGGCCAAGAGACCCAGTACTTC.

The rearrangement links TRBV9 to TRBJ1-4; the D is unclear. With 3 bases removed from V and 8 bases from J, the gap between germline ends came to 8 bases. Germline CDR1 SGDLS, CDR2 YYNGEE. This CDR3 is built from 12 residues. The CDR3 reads CASSGFREKLFF. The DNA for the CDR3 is TGTGCCAGCAGCGGTTTTCGGGAAAAACTGTTTTTT.

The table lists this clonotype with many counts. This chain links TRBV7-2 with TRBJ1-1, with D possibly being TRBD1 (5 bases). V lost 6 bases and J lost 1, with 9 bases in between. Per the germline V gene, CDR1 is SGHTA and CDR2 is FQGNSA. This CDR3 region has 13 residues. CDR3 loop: CASSATGNTEAFF. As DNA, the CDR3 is TGTGCCAGCAGTGCTACAGGGAACACTGAAGCTTTCTTT.

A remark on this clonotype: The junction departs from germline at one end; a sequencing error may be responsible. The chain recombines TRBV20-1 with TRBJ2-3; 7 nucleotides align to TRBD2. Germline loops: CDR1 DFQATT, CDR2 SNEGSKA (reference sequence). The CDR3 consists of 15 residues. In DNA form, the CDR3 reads TGCAGTGCCAGAGATTCTAGCGGTAGCACAGATACGCAGTATTTT. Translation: CSARDSSGSTDTQYF.

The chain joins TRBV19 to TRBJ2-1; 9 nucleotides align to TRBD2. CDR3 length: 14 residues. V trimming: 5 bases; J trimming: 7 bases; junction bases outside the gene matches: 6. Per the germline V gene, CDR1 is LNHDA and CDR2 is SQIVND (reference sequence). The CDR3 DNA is TGTGCCAGTAGTTGGCTAGCGGGAAAGAATGAGCAGTTCTTC. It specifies CASSWLAGKNEQFF.

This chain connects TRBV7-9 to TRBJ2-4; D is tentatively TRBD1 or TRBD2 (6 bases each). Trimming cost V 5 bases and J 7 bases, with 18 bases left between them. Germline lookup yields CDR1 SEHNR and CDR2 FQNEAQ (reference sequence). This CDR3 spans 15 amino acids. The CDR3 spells CASSGTGGLRNIQYF. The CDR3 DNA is TGTGCCAGCAGCGGAACCGGGGGCCTTCGTAACATTCAGTACTTC.